This is a list of T cell receptor beta chains from one sample in a study of CD8 T cells in ankylosing spondylitis. TCRdb re-called the 5' RACE reads with MiXCR, one entry per CDR3 protein. The profile covers about 240,000 distinct CDR3 sequences, with around 7.8% appearing a single time and approximately 6.2% taken by the ten largest. The specimen sequenced was blood, either unsorted or a sorted T cell fraction (not recorded which). The receptors here all came from a male donor with ankylosing spondylitis or in good health (not recorded which). CDR3s include the opening cysteine and the closing phenylalanine or tryptophan. The D gene is left open where the match is weak. Some rows have no size entry. The others give once, few or many, or a class for an expanded clone.

d_gene	abundance	v_gene	j_gene	CDR3aa	CDR3nt
.	few	TRBV18	TRBJ2-7	CASSPQGFEQYF	TGTGCCAGCTCACCACAGGGGTTCGAGCAGTACTTC
TRBD2	.	TRBV7-3	TRBJ2-7	CASSAYPGGPPYEQYF	TGTGCCAGCAGCGCCTACCCGGGAGGGCCTCCGTACGAGCAGTACTTC
TRBD1	many	TRBV12-3/TRBV12-4	TRBJ1-5	CASSPRGGRGQPQHF	TGTGCCAGCAGTCCACGAGGGGGCAGAGGACAGCCCCAGCATTTT
TRBD2	many	TRBV12-3/TRBV12-4	TRBJ2-1	CASRPGTSGSYNEQFF	TGTGCCAGCAGGCCTGGGACTAGCGGGTCCTACAATGAGCAGTTCTTC
.	many	TRBV20-1	TRBJ1-2	CSASLLQNYGYTF	TGCAGTGCTAGCCTTCTACAGAACTATGGCTACACCTTC
.	.	TRBV25-1	TRBJ2-3	CASRQGGTQYF	TGTGCCAGCAGACAGGGAGGTACGCAGTATTTT
TRBD1	many	TRBV20-1	TRBJ2-1	CSARGDRDYNEQFF	TGCAGTGCTAGGGGGGACAGGGACTACAATGAGCAGTTCTTC
TRBD1	many	TRBV10-3	TRBJ1-1	CATKIPGQSNTEAFF	TGTGCCACTAAGATCCCGGGACAGAGCAACACTGAAGCTTTCTTT
.	many	TRBV19	TRBJ2-7	CASSIVVGASSEQYF	TGTGCCAGTAGTATCGTAGTTGGGGCGTCCTCCGAGCAGTACTTC
.	many	TRBV12-3/TRBV12-4	TRBJ1-2	CASSLGSNYHGYTF	TGTGCCAGCAGTTTGGGCAGCAACTATCACGGCTACACCTTC
.	many	TRBV18	TRBJ1-1	CASSPQGMNTEAFF	TGTGCCAGCTCACCCCAGGGTATGAACACTGAAGCTTTCTTT
.	many	TRBV19	TRBJ2-4	CASIPTGENIQYF	TGTGCCAGTATTCCGACAGGCGAAAACATTCAGTACTTC
TRBD2	.	TRBV15	TRBJ2-1	CATRGVGGKSSYNEQFF	TGTGCCACGCGGGGGGTCGGGGGGAAAAGCTCCTACAATGAGCAGTTCTTC
.	few	TRBV20-1	TRBJ1-2	CSAPTDYYGYTF	TGCAGTGCACCGACAGATTACTATGGCTACACCTTC
.	many	TRBV30	TRBJ2-2	CAWSSRQITGELFF	TGTGCCTGGAGTTCCCGACAGATCACCGGGGAGCTGTTTTTT
TRBD1	.	TRBV30	TRBJ1-4	CASNRGNGEKLFF	TGTGCCTCCAACAGGGGCAACGGTGAAAAACTGTTTTTT
.	many	TRBV5-1	TRBJ2-1	CASSGGTQGNEQFF	TGCGCCAGCAGCGGGGGGACCCAAGGGAATGAGCAGTTCTTC
TRBD1	many	TRBV5-1	TRBJ2-3	CASSQGQGTDTQYF	TGTGCCAGCAGCCAGGGACAGGGGACAGATACGCAGTATTTT
.	many	TRBV12-3/TRBV12-4	TRBJ2-1	CASSLTMEQSYNEQFF	TGTGCCAGCAGTTTAACGATGGAACAATCCTACAATGAGCAGTTCTTC
.	.	TRBV3-1	TRBJ1-6	CASTFGRERSSPLHF	TGTGCCAGCACCTTTGGCAGGGAGAGGAGTTCACCCCTCCACTTT
.	many	TRBV7-9	TRBJ2-3	CASSLDAYLPTDTQYF	TGTGCCAGCAGCTTAGACGCTTATCTTCCCACAGATACGCAGTATTTT
.	.	TRBV5-5	TRBJ1-1	CASSTDGFMNTEAFF	TGTGCCAGCAGCACGGACGGATTTATGAACACTGAAGCTTTCTTT
TRBD1	.	TRBV7-2	TRBJ1-1	CASNRGHTEAFF	TGTGCCAGCAACAGGGGGCACACTGAAGCTTTCTTT
.	.	TRBV24-1	TRBJ2-2	CATAENTGELFF	TGTGCCACGGCAGAGAACACCGGGGAGCTGTTTTTT
TRBD2	many	TRBV12-3/TRBV12-4	TRBJ2-1	CASPSGTGEQFF	TGTGCCAGCCCTAGCGGGACGGGTGAGCAGTTCTTC
.	many	TRBV4-3	TRBJ1-2	CASSQDILFGQDGGYTF	TGCGCCAGCAGCCAAGATATTCTATTTGGGCAGGATGGTGGCTACACCTTC
.	many	TRBV9	TRBJ1-1	CASSVEVAGAEAFF	TGTGCCAGCAGCGTAGAAGTGGCGGGGGCTGAAGCTTTCTTT
.	many	TRBV6-1	TRBJ2-3	CASSQIGTDTQYF	TGTGCCAGCAGCCAGATCGGGACAGATACGCAGTATTTT
.	many	TRBV5-1	TRBJ2-7	CASSVTPGGVSYEQYF	TGCGCCAGCAGCGTCACCCCGGGGGGCGTATCCTACGAGCAGTACTTC
TRBD2	.	TRBV7-3	TRBJ2-2	CASSTVAGAPGELFF	TGTGCCAGCAGCACTGTAGCGGGCGCCCCCGGGGAGCTGTTTTTT
TRBD2	many	TRBV7-2	TRBJ2-1	CASSLGLAGVDEQFF	TGTGCCAGCAGCTTAGGCCTAGCGGGGGTCGATGAGCAGTTCTTC
.	few	TRBV2	TRBJ2-2	CASRGQVNTGELFF	TGTGCCAGCAGAGGACAAGTGAACACCGGGGAGCTGTTTTTT
TRBD1	many	TRBV11-3	TRBJ1-2	CASSLDRGHGYTF	TGTGCCAGCAGCTTAGACAGGGGGCATGGCTACACCTTC
.	many	TRBV20-1	TRBJ2-1	CSTEPTTEEQNEQFF	TGCAGTACGGAGCCGACGACCGAGGAACAGAATGAGCAGTTCTTC
.	.	TRBV7-6	TRBJ1-6	CASSSQLGGSSYNSPLHF	TGTGCCAGCAGCTCTCAACTTGGGGGGAGTTCCTATAATTCACCCCTCCACTTT
TRBD2	many	TRBV6-2/TRBV6-3	TRBJ2-3	CASVIGLAGNTQYF	TGTGCCAGCGTGATCGGTCTAGCGGGGAACACGCAGTATTTT
.	many	TRBV20-1	TRBJ1-1	CSASRTPNTEAFF	TGCAGTGCTTCCCGGACGCCTAACACTGAGGCTTTCTTT
.	many	TRBV20-1	TRBJ2-5	CSAREEPPHETQYF	TGCAGTGCTAGAGAAGAGCCTCCCCATGAGACCCAGTACTTC
TRBD2	many	TRBV10-3	TRBJ2-1	CAGAGRARREQFF	TGTGCCGGAGCTGGGAGGGCTCGAAGAGAGCAGTTCTTC
.	.	TRBV20-1	TRBJ2-1	CSARPWAFPNEQFF	TGCAGTGCGCGTCCATGGGCATTCCCCAATGAGCAGTTCTTC
.	many	TRBV5-1	TRBJ2-3	CASDGETADTQYF	TGCGCCAGCGATGGAGAGACGGCAGATACGCAGTATTTT
TRBD1	once	TRBV7-9	TRBJ1-4	CASSAGDRTFEKLFF	TGTGCCAGCAGCGCCGGGGACAGGACTTTTGAAAAACTGTTTTTT
TRBD1	many	TRBV24-1	TRBJ2-1	CATSRRGQGNEQFF	TGTGCCACCAGTCGTAGGGGACAGGGCAATGAGCAGTTCTTC
TRBD2	.	TRBV19	TRBJ2-7	CASSIVASGAYEQYF	TGTGCCAGTAGTATAGTGGCTAGCGGGGCCTACGAGCAGTACTTC
.	many	TRBV5-1	TRBJ2-1	CASREWASSYNEQFF	TGCGCCAGCAGGGAATGGGCTAGCTCCTACAATGAGCAGTTCTTC
TRBD1	many	TRBV7-2	TRBJ2-7	CASSLGGQYEQYF	TGTGCCAGCAGCTTAGGGGGACAGTACGAGCAGTACTTC
.	many	TRBV2	TRBJ2-3	CASSVWAPTDTQYF	TGTGCCAGCAGTGTCTGGGCCCCCACAGATACGCAGTATTTT
TRBD1	few	TRBV27	TRBJ2-5	CASGARGRMETQYF	TGTGCCAGCGGAGCCAGGGGGCGCATGGAGACCCAGTACTTC
.	many	TRBV20-1	TRBJ1-1	CSARAPGKHTEAFF	TGCAGTGCTAGAGCCCCCGGAAAGCACACTGAAGCTTTCTTT
.	many	TRBV7-9	TRBJ2-1	CASSLAGGQYNEQFF	TGTGCCAGCAGCTTAGCGGGGGGCCAATACAATGAGCAGTTCTTC
TRBD2	few	TRBV20-1	TRBJ2-1	CSARDLGGAAYNEQFF	TGCAGTGCTAGAGATCTCGGGGGGGCCGCCTACAATGAGCAGTTCTTC
.	many	TRBV20-1	TRBJ1-1	CSASITGTEAFF	TGCAGTGCCTCAATCACAGGTACTGAAGCTTTCTTT
.	.	TRBV5-1	TRBJ1-3	CASSYGQPGNTIYF	TGCGCCAGCAGCTATGGGCAGCCTGGAAACACCATATATTTT
.	many	TRBV4-3	TRBJ1-5	CASSQDRGDSNQPQHF	TGCGCCAGCAGCCAAGATCGGGGCGATAGCAATCAGCCCCAGCATTTT
.	many	TRBV27	TRBJ1-2	CASSSNRELWSYTF	TGTGCCAGCAGTTCTAACCGGGAACTATGGAGCTACACCTTC
.	many	TRBV7-6	TRBJ2-1	CASIKGMGSSYNEQFF	TGTGCCAGCATCAAGGGGATGGGGAGCTCCTACAATGAGCAGTTCTTC
.	.	TRBV12-3/TRBV12-4	TRBJ1-2	CASSRPGGARGYTF	TGTGCCAGCAGCCGTCCGGGCGGGGCGCGTGGCTACACCTTC
.	.	TRBV7-2	TRBJ2-3	CASSFPLGTQYF	TGTGCCAGCAGCTTTCCCTTGGGTACGCAGTATTTT
.	.	TRBV2	TRBJ1-5	CASTEAPNRVGQPQHF	TGTGCCAGCACCGAGGCACCAAACAGGGTTGGGCAGCCCCAGCATTTT
.	many	TRBV11-3	TRBJ2-7	CASSLQDRPYEQYF	TGTGCCAGCAGCTTACAGGACAGACCCTACGAGCAGTACTTC